The sequence of this TCR beta chain was determined in a study of CD4 T cells in relation to SARS-CoV-2 and coronaviruses. Across the whole study: No peptide or an HIV-1 Nef peptide pool served as negative control.

Study-wide findings and caveats: About 65% of donors had memory CD4+ clonotypes crossrecognizing SARS-CoV-2 and common cold coronavirus spike. No crossreactivity against non-spike viral proteins was tested here.

Germline CDR1 is MNHEY and CDR2 is SVGEGT. Deletions cut 0 bases from V and 6 bases from J, with 21 bases between. The CDR3 consists of 17 residues. Unexposed donor CD4+ T cells date from about 2010-2019, before the COVID-19 pandemic. The cells were cultured for about ten days before CD4+ T cells were isolated. Cultures held 2 million to 2.5 million PBMCs per well with roughly 10 IU/ml IL-2. Worth noting for this clone: Its specificity is unknown.

TCRdb's copy holds only in-frame clones and misses some; the assay was immunoSEQ multiplex PCR. Here the sample spans under 25,000 clones, about 77% being singletons. Material for sequencing was CD4+ T cells from PBMCs, cultured in vitro. The chain carries TRBV6-2 or TRBV6-3 and TRBJ2-7, with D possibly TRBD1 on 6 matching bases. The sequence was collected from a human donor in good health. CDR3 amino acids: CASSYSRAGTIKFEQYF. In nucleotides, the CDR3 is TGTGCCAGCAGTTACTCTCGCGCCGGGACAATAAAGTTCGAGCAGTACTTC.